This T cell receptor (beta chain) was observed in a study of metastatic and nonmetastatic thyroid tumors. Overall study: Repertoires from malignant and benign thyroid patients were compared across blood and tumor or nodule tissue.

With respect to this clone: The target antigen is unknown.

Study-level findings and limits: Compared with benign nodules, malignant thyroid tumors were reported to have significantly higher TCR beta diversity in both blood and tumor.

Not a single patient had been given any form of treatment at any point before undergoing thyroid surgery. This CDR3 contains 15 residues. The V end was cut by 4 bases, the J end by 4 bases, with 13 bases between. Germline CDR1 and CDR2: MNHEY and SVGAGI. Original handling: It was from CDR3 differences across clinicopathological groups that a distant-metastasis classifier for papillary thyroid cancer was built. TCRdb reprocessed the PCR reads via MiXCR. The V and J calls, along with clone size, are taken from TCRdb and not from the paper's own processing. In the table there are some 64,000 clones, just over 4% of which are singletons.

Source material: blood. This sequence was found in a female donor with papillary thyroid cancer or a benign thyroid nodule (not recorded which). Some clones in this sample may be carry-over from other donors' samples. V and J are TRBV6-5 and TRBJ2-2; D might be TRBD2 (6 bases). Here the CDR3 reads CASSLLAGSTGELFF. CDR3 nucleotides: TGTGCCAGCAGTTTACTAGCTGGAAGCACCGGGGAGCTGTTTTTT.